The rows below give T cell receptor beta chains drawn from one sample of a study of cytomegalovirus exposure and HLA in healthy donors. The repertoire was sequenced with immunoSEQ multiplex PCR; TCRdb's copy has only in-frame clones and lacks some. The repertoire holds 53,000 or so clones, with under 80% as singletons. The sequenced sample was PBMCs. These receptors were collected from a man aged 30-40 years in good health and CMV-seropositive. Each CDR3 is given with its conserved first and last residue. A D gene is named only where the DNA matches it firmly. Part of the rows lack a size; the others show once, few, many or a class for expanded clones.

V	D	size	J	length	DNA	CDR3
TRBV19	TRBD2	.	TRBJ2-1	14	TGTGCCAGTAGACATCGACGGGGGGGAAATGAGCAGTTCTTC	CASRHRRGGNEQFF
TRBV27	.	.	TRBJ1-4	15	TGTGCCAGCAGTATCTTTGGACAGCCTAATGAAAAACTGTTTTTT	CASSIFGQPNEKLFF
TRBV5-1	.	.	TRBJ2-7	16	TGCGCCAGCAGCTTGGGTTCGGCAGGGGTATCCTACGAGCAGTACTTC	CASSLGSAGVSYEQYF
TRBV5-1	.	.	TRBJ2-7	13	TGCGCCAGCAGCATACCCTACAGCTACGAGCAGTACTTC	CASSIPYSYEQYF
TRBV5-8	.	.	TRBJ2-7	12	TGTGCCAGCAGCCTCCAGACCTACGAGCAGTACTTC	CASSLQTYEQYF
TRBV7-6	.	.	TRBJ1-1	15	TGTGCCAGCAGCCCCCAACACAATCGGAACACTGAAGCTTTCTTT	CASSPQHNRNTEAFF
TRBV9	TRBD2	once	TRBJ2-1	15	TGTGCCAGCAGCGTAGCAGCGGGGGCCGTCAATGAGCAGTTCTTC	CASSVAAGAVNEQFF
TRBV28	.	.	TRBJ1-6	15	TGTGCCAGCAGTCTTCCCTCAGGTAGAGATTCACCCCTCCACTTT	CASSLPSGRDSPLHF
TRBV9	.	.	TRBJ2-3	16	TGTGCCAGCAGCGTAGGAACAGGGCCAGGATCGGATACGCAGTATTTT	CASSVGTGPGSDTQYF
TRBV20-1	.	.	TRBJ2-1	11	TGCAGTGGGGGGGAATACAATGAGCAGTTCTTC	CSGGEYNEQFF
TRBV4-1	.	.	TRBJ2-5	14	TGCGCCAGCAGCCCTGGGCCCGTAACAGAGACCCAGTACTTC	CASSPGPVTETQYF
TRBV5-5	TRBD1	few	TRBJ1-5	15	TGTGCCAGCAGCTTGGGACAGGGGAGAGATCAGCCCCAGCATTTT	CASSLGQGRDQPQHF
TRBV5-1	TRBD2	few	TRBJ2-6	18	TGCGCCAGCAGCTTGGGACTAGCGGGGGGCTCTGGGGCCAACGTCCTGACTTTC	CASSLGLAGGSGANVLTF
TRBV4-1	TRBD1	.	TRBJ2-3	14	TGCGCCAGCAGCCAAGGGACAGGGGCAGATACGCAGTATTTT	CASSQGTGADTQYF
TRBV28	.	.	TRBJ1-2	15	TGTGCCAGCAGTTCCTTTCCAACTTCGAGGGATGGCTACACCTTC	CASSSFPTSRDGYTF
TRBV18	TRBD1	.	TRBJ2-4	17	TGTGCCAGCTCACCAGGGAGACTTACAGGGGGCGGAAACATTCAGTACTTC	CASSPGRLTGGGNIQYF
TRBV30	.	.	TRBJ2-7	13	TGTGCCTGGAGTATTACTAGCCGGGACGAGCAGTACTTC	CAWSITSRDEQYF